Listed here are 15 T cell receptor beta chains from one sample, sequenced in a study of T cells in Graves' hyperthyroidism and ophthalmopathy. Regions amplified from RNA transcripts were the TCR beta CDR3 regions. HTBI primers drove first-round RT-PCR of the TCR CDR3. MiXCR, run by TCRdb on the multiplex PCR reads, gives a single entry per CDR3 protein. The sample carries some 740,000 distinct CDR3 sequences, 14% recorded once. The sequenced sample was blood. The source is a woman aged 18 to 35 with Graves' hyperthyroidism.

The genes are TRBV19 and TRBJ1-1; 9 bases align to TRBD1. The trim removed 3 bases at V and 1 base at J, leaving 3 bases unmatched. The germline gives CDR1 LNHDA, CDR2 SQIVND (reference sequence). There are 15 residues in the CDR3. CDR3 residues: CASSITGGGNTEAFF. DNA of the CDR3: TGTGCCAGTAGTATTACAGGGGGCGGGAACACTGAAGCTTTCTTT.

This chain links TRBV5-1 with TRBJ2-5; possibly TRBD1 for D (6 bases). CDR3 length: 16 residues. Trimming removed 0 bases at V and 1 base at J, with 13 bases between. Germline CDR1 reads SGHRS; CDR2 reads YFSETQ. The CDR3 bases are TGCGCCAGCAGCTTGGTAGACAGGAACTTCCAAGAGACCCAGTACTTC. It is translated as CASSLVDRNFQETQYF.

The J gene is TRBJ1-4, the V gene TRBV6-1; 7 bases line up with TRBD1. This CDR3 is 14 amino acids long. Germline assignment: CDR1 MNHNS and CDR2 SASEGT. V was pared by 8 bases and J by 4 bases, with 7 bases of the junction left unmatched. The CDR3 spells CASGGGQVNEKLFF. CDR3 bases: TGTGCCAGCGGAGGGGGCCAGGTTAATGAAAAACTGTTTTTT.

In its sample, this clonotype was seen many times. This chain joins TRBV29-1 and TRBJ2-3; a weak D match, TRBD2 (5 bases). Trimming removed 4 bases at V and 0 bases at J, with 11 bases between. This CDR3 is 14 amino acids long. Germline CDR1 reads SQVTM; CDR2 reads ANQGSEA. The CDR3 reads CSVADSGSTDTQYF. The CDR3 nucleotides are TGCAGCGTTGCGGATTCGGGAAGCACAGATACGCAGTATTTT.

This clonotype was recorded many times. The V and J genes are TRBV19 and TRBJ2-7; D gene ambiguous. The CDR3 sequence is 15 residues long. V shed 3 bases and J shed 0 bases, with 12 bases lying between them. CDR1 LNHDA and CDR2 SQIVND come from the germline V gene (reference sequence). The CDR3 reads CASSIDGRSSYEQYF. The CDR3 DNA reads as TGTGCCAGTAGTATCGACGGTAGGAGCTCCTACGAGCAGTACTTC.

This clonotype was counted ten times or more. The V and J genes are TRBV2 and TRBJ1-2; D possibly corresponds to TRBD1 (6 bases). The CDR3 totals 15 residues. Trimming pared 2 bases from V and 6 bases from J, leaving 16 bases between. Germline CDR1 SNHLY, CDR2 FYNNEI. The CDR3 DNA follows: TGTGCCAGCAGTGAACGTATGGGGGGCAGCAATGGCTACACCTTC. This gives the protein CASSERMGGSNGYTF.

This clonotype showed up many times. This rearrangement joins TRBV20-1 to TRBJ2-7; 7 nucleotides align to TRBD2. The CDR3 length is 13 residues. Germline V gene sequence: CDR1 DFQATT, CDR2 SNEGSKA (reference sequence). V lost 3 bases and J lost 5; bases outside the gene matches: 7. CDR3 DNA: TGCAGTGCTAGGGGAAGCGGGAAGGACGAGCAGTACTTC. As protein: CSARGSGKDEQYF.

The chain couples TRBV18 to TRBJ2-3, with TRBD2 identical over 13 bases. J was trimmed by 0 bases and V by 5 bases; bases with no gene match: 5. Germline V gene sequence: CDR1 KGHSH, CDR2 LQKENI. The CDR3 runs 17 residues. CDR3 DNA: TGTGCCAGCTCAGGGACTAGCGGGACCAAAAGCACAGATACGCAGTATTTT. It codes for CASSGTSGTKSTDTQYF.

This clonotype was recorded at least ten times. This rearrangement joins TRBV12-3 or TRBV12-4 to TRBJ2-3; TRBD2 matches at 10 bases. V dropped 6 bases and J dropped 0; count of bases not matched to a gene: 9. This CDR3 contains 17 residues. The CDR3 region has the DNA TGTGCCAGCAGCCCACCCGGACTAGCGGATAGCACAGATACGCAGTATTTT. This codes for CASSPPGLADSTDTQYF.

At least ten counts were recorded for this clonotype. The chain is built from TRBV4-1 and TRBJ2-7; D is uncertain. Trimming stripped 2 bases from V and 6 bases from J, with 11 bases between. This CDR3 contains 13 residues. CDR1 is MGHRA and CDR2 is YSYEKL in the germline V gene. As DNA, the CDR3 is TGCGCCAGCAGCCAAATAGGGATTGGCGAGCAGTACTTC. Its protein is CASSQIGIGEQYF.

This rearrangement joins TRBV20-1 to TRBJ1-1, with a possible D match to TRBD1 (5 bases). The CDR3 extends over 12 amino acids. V was pared by 0 bases and J by 6 bases, with 8 bases between. The V gene's germline CDR1 is DFQATT and CDR2 SNEGSKA (reference sequence). This CDR3 reads CSARDWGAEAFF. In DNA, the CDR3 is TGCAGTGCTAGAGATTGGGGGGCTGAAGCTTTCTTT.

The chain joins TRBV30 to TRBJ2-7; no clear D. The J call is doubtful: the DNA matches TRBJ2-1 better. Germline V gene lookup returns CDR1 GTSNPN and CDR2 SVGIG (reference sequence). The CDR3 is 11 amino acids. This CDR3 is CAWSASYEQFF. The CDR3 nucleotides are TGTGCCTGGAGTGCCAGCTACGAGCAGTTCTTC.

This clonotype was observed at least ten times. This sequence joins TRBV20-1 and TRBJ2-1; D ambiguous. From germline, CDR1 is DFQATT and CDR2 SNEGSKA (reference sequence). This CDR3 comprises 14 residues. In nucleotides, the CDR3 is TGCAGCGGAAGTCTGCGCGGCTATGGGGATGAGCAGTTCTTC. Translation gives CSGSLRGYGDEQFF.

This clonotype was seen more than once but under ten times. This chain joins TRBV6-2 or TRBV6-3 and TRBJ2-7; 7 positions agree with TRBD1. From germline, CDR1 is MNHEY and CDR2 SVGEGT. This CDR3 has 16 residues. With V trimmed by 2 bases and J by 4 bases, 11 bases remained unmatched. CDR3 loop: CASSYPLDRAPYEQYF. CDR3 coding DNA: TGTGCCAGCAGTTACCCCCTCGACAGGGCACCGTACGAGCAGTACTTC.

The J gene is TRBJ1-1, the V gene TRBV3-1; D call uncertain. V was shortened by 0 bases and J by 3 bases, with 14 bases between the two germline ends. The CDR3 consists of 16 residues. Germline CDR1 is LGHDT and CDR2 is YNNKEL (reference sequence). DNA for the CDR3: TGTGCCAGCAGCCAAGATTTGAATGGAGAGGACACTGAAGCTTTCTTT. Translating gives CASSQDLNGEDTEAFF. Full variable domain (remainder filled in from reference TRBV3-1 and TRBJ1-1): DTAVSQTPKYLVTQMGNDKSIKCEQNLGHDTMYWYKQDSKKFLKIMFSYNNKELIINETVPNRFSPKSPDKAHLNLHINSLELGDSAVYFCASSQDLNGEDTEAFFGQGTRLTVV.